A single sample gave rise to the 19 T cell receptor beta chains below, sequenced in a study of response to subunit inactivated influenza vaccine. TCRdb re-derived calls from the RT-PCR reads in MiXCR, one entry per CDR3 protein. Here the sample spans fewer than 600,000 distinct CDR3 sequences, 6.5% to 8% being singletons. Material: PBMCs from blood, obtained around 2 years after vaccination. The source of these receptors is a man aged 50 to 75 who received an inactivated influenza vaccine.

This clonotype came up a few times. The V call is TRBV20-1, the J call TRBJ2-3; 9 nucleotides agree with TRBD2. Per the germline V gene, CDR1 is DFQATT and CDR2 is SNEGSKA (reference sequence). The CDR3 covers 17 residues. Germline trimming cut 3 bases from V and 1 base from J; bases unmatched to any gene: 11. The CDR3 sequence: CSASSAGGALGTDTQYF. As DNA, the CDR3 is TGCAGTGCTAGTTCTGCGGGGGGGGCCCTAGGCACAGATACGCAGTATTTT.

The chain couples TRBV3-1 to TRBJ1-1; D unresolved. The CDR3 is 13 amino acids. With 4 bases removed from V and 10 bases from J, the gap between germline ends came to 16 bases. Germline CDR1 is LGHDT and CDR2 is YNNKEL (reference sequence). The CDR3 sequence is CASSPEERSAAFF. CDR3 coding DNA: TGTGCCAGCAGCCCCGAGGAAAGGTCAGCAGCTTTCTTT.

This clonotype was detected ten times or more. The chain links TRBV3-1 to TRBJ2-2, with D perhaps given as TRBD1 or TRBD2 (6 bases each). Trimming shortened V by 4 bases and J by 8 bases, and 11 bases separated the two germline ends. This CDR3 contains 13 residues. Germline loops: CDR1 LGHDT, CDR2 YNNKEL (reference sequence). CDR3 coding DNA: TGTGCCAGCAGCCCCCGGGGGCCGGGGGAGCTGTTTTTT. Residues: CASSPRGPGELFF.

This clonotype was seen more than once but under ten times. This chain links TRBV29-1 with TRBJ2-7; no clear D. The CDR3 totals 11 residues. CDR1 and CDR2 (germline): SQVTM, ANQGSEA. With 7 bases removed from V and 2 bases from J, the gap between germline ends came to 9 bases. The CDR3, as DNA: TGCAGCGCCGCAGTTACCTACGAGCAGTACTTC. It translates to CSAAVTYEQYF.

There are many counts of this clonotype. The V and J genes are TRBV7-8 and TRBJ2-1, with TRBD2 as a possible D gene (6 bases). With 3 bases removed from V and 10 bases from J, the gap between germline ends came to 19 bases. The CDR3 runs to 15 residues. Germline V CDR1 and CDR2: SGHVS, FQNEAQ. This CDR3 is CASSFVGTAGLEQFF. CDR3 nucleotides: TGTGCCAGCAGCTTCGTGGGGACTGCTGGCTTGGAGCAGTTCTTC. The variable domain in full, completed from reference TRBV7-8 and TRBJ2-1, reads GAGVSQSPRYKVAKRGQDVALRCDPISGHVSLFWYQQALGQGPEFLTYFQNEAQLDKSGLPSDRFFAERPEGSVSTLKIQRTQQEDSAVYLCASSFVGTAGLEQFFGPGTRLTVL.

This chain links TRBV6-5 with TRBJ2-2; D ambiguous. The germline V gene encodes CDR1 MNHEY and CDR2 SVGAGI. The CDR3 sequence is 12 residues long. The V and J ends lost 0 bases and 6 bases respectively, with 2 bases between them. CDR3 residues: CASSYSPGELFF. DNA for the CDR3: TGTGCCAGCAGTTACTCGCCCGGGGAGCTGTTTTTT.

J is TRBJ2-7 and V is TRBV7-9, with 9 bases lining up with TRBD1. This CDR3 spans 15 amino acids. The germline V gene encodes CDR1 SEHNR and CDR2 FQNEAQ (reference sequence). V shed 4 bases and J 2 bases; nucleotides not matched to a gene: 6. CDR3 bases: TGTGCCAGCAGCTCCGGACAGGGGCTGACCTACGAGCAGTACTTC. Amino acids: CASSSGQGLTYEQYF.

Ten or more counts support this clonotype. The genes are TRBV20-1 and TRBJ1-2, with D perhaps TRBD1 (6 bases). The germline V gene encodes CDR1 DFQATT and CDR2 SNEGSKA (reference sequence). The length of the CDR3 is 13 residues. Trimming cost V 3 bases and J 6 bases, with 14 bases left between them. The CDR3 region is CSASQGQIHGYTF. The CDR3 DNA is TGCAGTGCTAGCCAGGGGCAGATCCATGGCTACACCTTC.

This clonotype was detected a few times. The gene calls are TRBV12-3 or TRBV12-4 and TRBJ2-6, with D hard to call. This CDR3 contains 14 residues. V gave up 3 bases and J gave up 4 bases, with 7 bases separating them. As DNA, the CDR3 is TGTGCCAGCAGTTTTACCGAGGGGGCCAACGTCCTGACTTTC. Protein sequence: CASSFTEGANVLTF.

This sequence joins TRBV6-5 and TRBJ1-5; the D is unclear. Deletions cut 0 bases from V and 3 bases from J, with 9 bases between. Looked up from germline, CDR1 is MNHEY and CDR2 is SVGAGI. The CDR3 loop spans 15 amino acids. The CDR3 sequence is CASSYSIDPNQPQHF. The CDR3 DNA sequence: TGTGCCAGCAGTTACTCGATTGACCCCAATCAGCCCCAGCATTTT.

The gene calls are TRBV20-1 and TRBJ2-5; the match to TRBD2 covers 8 bases. CDR1 and CDR2 (germline): DFQATT, SNEGSKA (reference sequence). This CDR3 has 14 amino acids. The CDR3 DNA reads as TGCGCCCGAAAAACTAGCGGAACTCAAGAGACCCAGTACTTC. This translates into CARKTSGTQETQYF.

This clonotype has only a few counts. This chain uses TRBV4-2 with TRBJ2-1; D is perhaps TRBD2 (7 bases). With 1 base removed from V and 2 bases from J, the gap between germline ends came to 15 bases. This CDR3 is 17 amino acids long. Germline loops: CDR1 LGHNA, CDR2 YNFKEQ. The CDR3, as DNA: TGTGCCAGCAGCCAAGTGAAAGGGAGGGGGGCCTACAATGAGCAGTTCTTC. This gives the protein CASSQVKGRGAYNEQFF.

For the CDR3, the DNA is TGTGCCAGCAGTGCCGGGACGCCCATGAACACTGAAGCTTTCTTT. Translated, it gives CASSAGTPMNTEAFF. The V and J genes are TRBV5-4 and TRBJ1-1, with D possibly being TRBD1 (5 bases). V was trimmed by 5 bases and J by 0 bases, leaving 14 bases between them. CDR3 length: 15 residues. Per germline, CDR1 SGHNT and CDR2 YYREEE (reference sequence).

This clonotype came up a few times. The genes are TRBV10-3 and TRBJ2-7; a possible D gene is TRBD1 (6 bases). From germline, CDR1 is ENHRY and CDR2 SYGVKD. V lost 5 bases and J lost 1, with 12 bases in between. The CDR3 contains 14 residues. CDR3: CAISTLGQSYEQYF. CDR3 coding DNA: TGTGCCATCAGTACGCTTGGACAGTCCTACGAGCAGTACTTC.

In its sample, this clonotype was seen many times. V and J are TRBV4-3 and TRBJ2-2, with no clear D. Deletions cut 0 bases from V and 5 bases from J, with 13 bases between. This CDR3 has 16 residues. Germline assignment: CDR1 LGHNA and CDR2 YSLEER. The CDR3 DNA follows: TGCGCCAGCAGCCAAGATAGTGGGTTAGGGACCGGGGAGCTGTTTTTT. The encoded protein is CASSQDSGLGTGELFF.

The chain employs TRBV6-2 or TRBV6-3 and TRBJ1-6; 7 bases map to TRBD1. Germline V CDR1 and CDR2: MNHEY, SVGEGT. The CDR3 runs to 14 residues. Trimming at V came to 6 bases and at J to 9 bases, leaving 8 bases not matched to a gene. The CDR3 loop is CASRPTGRGSPLHF. The CDR3 bases are TGTGCCAGCAGACCGACAGGGCGCGGTTCACCCCTCCACTTT.

Many counts were recorded for this clonotype. The chain employs TRBV7-9 and TRBJ1-2; 7 bases line up with TRBD1. The J segment lost 7 bases and the V segment lost 1 base, leaving 6 bases of the junction unmatched. The length of the CDR3 is 14 residues. CDR1 and CDR2 from the germline V gene are SEHNR and FQNEAQ (reference sequence). The CDR3 DNA reads TGTGCCAGCAGCTTAGGACAGGGAGAAAGTGGCTACACCTTC. It encodes CASSLGQGESGYTF. Full variable domain (outside the CDR3, taken from reference TRBV7-9 and TRBJ1-2): DTGVSQNPRHKITKRGQNVTFRCDPISEHNRLYWYRQTLGQGPEFLTYFQNEAQLEKSRLLSDRFSAERPKGSFSTLEIQRTEQGDSAMYLCASSLGQGESGYTFGSGTRLTVV.

This clonotype was detected a few times. The rearrangement joins TRBV15 to TRBJ2-2, with 9 bases matching TRBD2. The CDR3 loop spans 14 amino acids. CDR1 and CDR2 from the germline V gene are LNHNV and YYDKDF (reference sequence). V lost 9 bases to trimming and J lost 1 base; unmatched junction nucleotides: 3. The CDR3, as DNA: TGTGCCACGAGACTAGCGGAGAACACCGGGGAGCTGTTTTTT. It codes for CATRLAENTGELFF.

This chain uses TRBV12-3 or TRBV12-4 with TRBJ1-3; 8 bases are shared with TRBD1. CDR3 size: 15 residues. The V segment lost 6 bases and the J segment 2 bases; nucleotides outside the gene matches: 6. DNA for the CDR3: TGTGCCAGCAGGCCCACAGGGGGAACTGGAAACACCATATATTTT. Its translation is CASRPTGGTGNTIYF.